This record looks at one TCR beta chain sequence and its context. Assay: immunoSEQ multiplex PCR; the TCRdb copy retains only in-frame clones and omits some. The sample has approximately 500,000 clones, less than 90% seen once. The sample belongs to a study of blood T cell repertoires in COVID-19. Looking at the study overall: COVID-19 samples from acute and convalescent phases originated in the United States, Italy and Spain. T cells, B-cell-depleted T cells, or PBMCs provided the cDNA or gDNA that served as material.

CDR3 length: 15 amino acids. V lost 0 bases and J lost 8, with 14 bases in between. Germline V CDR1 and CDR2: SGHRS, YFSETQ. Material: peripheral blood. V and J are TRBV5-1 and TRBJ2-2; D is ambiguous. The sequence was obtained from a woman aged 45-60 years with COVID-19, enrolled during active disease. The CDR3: CASSLANSERGELFF. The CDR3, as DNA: TGCGCCAGCAGCTTGGCGAACAGTGAAAGGGGGGAGCTGTTTTTT. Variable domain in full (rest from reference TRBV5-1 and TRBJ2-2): KAGVTQTPRYLIKTRGQQVTLSCSPISGHRSVSWYQQTPGQGLQFLFEYFSETQRNKGNFPGRFSGRQFSNSRSEMNVSTLELGDSALYLCASSLANSERGELFFGEGSRLTVL.